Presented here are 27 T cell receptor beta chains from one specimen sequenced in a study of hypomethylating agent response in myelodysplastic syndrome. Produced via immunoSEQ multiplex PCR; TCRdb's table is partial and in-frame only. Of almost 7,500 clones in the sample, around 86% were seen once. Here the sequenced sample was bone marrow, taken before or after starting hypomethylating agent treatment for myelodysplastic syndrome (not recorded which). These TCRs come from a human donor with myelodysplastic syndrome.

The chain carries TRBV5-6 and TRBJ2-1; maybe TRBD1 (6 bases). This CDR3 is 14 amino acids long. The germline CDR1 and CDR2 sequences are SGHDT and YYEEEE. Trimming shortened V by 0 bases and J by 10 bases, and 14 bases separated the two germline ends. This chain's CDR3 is CASSLVSGAGEQFF. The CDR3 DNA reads TGTGCCAGCAGCTTGGTGTCAGGGGCAGGGGAGCAGTTCTTC. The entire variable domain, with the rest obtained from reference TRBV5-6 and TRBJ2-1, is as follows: DAGVTQSPTHLIKTRGQQVTLRCSPKSGHDTVSWYQQALGQGPQFIFQYYEEEERQRGNFPDRFSGHQFPNYSSELNVNALLLGDSALYLCASSLVSGAGEQFFGPGTRLTVL.

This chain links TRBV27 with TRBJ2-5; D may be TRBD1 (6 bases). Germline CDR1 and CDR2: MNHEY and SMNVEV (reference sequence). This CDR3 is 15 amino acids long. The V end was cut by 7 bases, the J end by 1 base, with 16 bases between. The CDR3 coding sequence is TGTGCCAGCACCCTACCCGGACAGATCCAAGAGACCCAGTACTTC. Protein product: CASTLPGQIQETQYF.

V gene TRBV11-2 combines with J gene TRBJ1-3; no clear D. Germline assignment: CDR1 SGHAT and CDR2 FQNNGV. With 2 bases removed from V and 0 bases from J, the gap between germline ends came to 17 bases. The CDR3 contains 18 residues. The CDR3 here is CASSLMSADLSSGNTIYF. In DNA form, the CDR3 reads TGTGCCAGCAGCTTAATGTCGGCCGACTTGAGCTCTGGAAACACCATATATTTT. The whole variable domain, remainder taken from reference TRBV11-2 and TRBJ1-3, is EAGVAQSPRYKIIEKRQSVAFWCNPISGHATLYWYQQILGQGPKLLIQFQNNGVVDDSQLPKDRFSAERLKGVDSTLKIQPAKLEDSAVYLCASSLMSADLSSGNTIYFGEGSWLTVV.

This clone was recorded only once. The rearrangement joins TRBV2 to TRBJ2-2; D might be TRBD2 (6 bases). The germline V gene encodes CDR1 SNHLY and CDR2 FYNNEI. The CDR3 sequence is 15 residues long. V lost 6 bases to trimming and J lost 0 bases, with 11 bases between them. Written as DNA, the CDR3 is TGTGCCAGCAGGGGACTGCAGGCGAACACCGGGGAGCTGTTTTTT. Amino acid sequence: CASRGLQANTGELFF.

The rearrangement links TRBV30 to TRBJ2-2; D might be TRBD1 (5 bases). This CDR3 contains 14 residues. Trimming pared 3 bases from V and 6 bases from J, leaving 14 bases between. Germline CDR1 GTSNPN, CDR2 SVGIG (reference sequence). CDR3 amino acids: CAWRGLRVPGELFF. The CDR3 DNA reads TGTGCCTGGAGGGGGCTAAGGGTCCCCGGGGAGCTGTTTTTT. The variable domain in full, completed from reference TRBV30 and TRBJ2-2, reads SQTIHQWPATLVQPVGSPLSLECTVEGTSNPNLYWYRQAAGRGLQLLFYSVGIGQISSEVPQNLSASRPQDRQFILSSKKLLLSDSGFYLCAWRGLRVPGELFFGEGSRLTVL.

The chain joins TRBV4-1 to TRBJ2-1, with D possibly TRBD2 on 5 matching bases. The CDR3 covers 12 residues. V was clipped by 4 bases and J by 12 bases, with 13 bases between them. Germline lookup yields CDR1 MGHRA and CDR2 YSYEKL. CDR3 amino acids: CASSLPRGGQFF. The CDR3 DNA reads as TGCGCCAGCAGCCTCCCTCGCGGAGGGCAGTTCTTC.

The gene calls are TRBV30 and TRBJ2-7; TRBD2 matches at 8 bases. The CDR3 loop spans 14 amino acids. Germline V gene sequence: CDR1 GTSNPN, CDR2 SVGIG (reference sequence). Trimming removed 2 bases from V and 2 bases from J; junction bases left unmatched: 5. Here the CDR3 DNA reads TGTGCCTGGAGTAAGCGGGGGAGGACCTACGAGCAGTACTTC. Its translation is CAWSKRGRTYEQYF.

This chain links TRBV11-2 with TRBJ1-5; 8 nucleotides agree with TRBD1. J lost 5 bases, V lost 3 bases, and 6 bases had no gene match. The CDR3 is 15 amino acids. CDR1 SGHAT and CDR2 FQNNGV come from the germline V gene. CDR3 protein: CASSFRGLKDQPQHF. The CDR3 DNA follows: TGTGCCAGCAGCTTCAGGGGGCTCAAGGATCAGCCCCAGCATTTT. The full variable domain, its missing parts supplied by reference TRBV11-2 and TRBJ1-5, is EAGVAQSPRYKIIEKRQSVAFWCNPISGHATLYWYQQILGQGPKLLIQFQNNGVVDDSQLPKDRFSAERLKGVDSTLKIQPAKLEDSAVYLCASSFRGLKDQPQHFGDGTRLSIL.

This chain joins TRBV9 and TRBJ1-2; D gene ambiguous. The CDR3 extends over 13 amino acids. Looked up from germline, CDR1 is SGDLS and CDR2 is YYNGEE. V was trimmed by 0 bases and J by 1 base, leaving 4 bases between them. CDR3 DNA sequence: TGTGCCAGCAGCGTAGAGGATAACTATGGCTACACCTTC. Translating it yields CASSVEDNYGYTF.

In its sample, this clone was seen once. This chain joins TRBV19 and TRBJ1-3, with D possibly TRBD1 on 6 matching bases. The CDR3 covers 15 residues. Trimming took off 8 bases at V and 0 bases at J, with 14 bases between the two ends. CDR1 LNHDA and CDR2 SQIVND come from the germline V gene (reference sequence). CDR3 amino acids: CASGRRGSSGNTIYF. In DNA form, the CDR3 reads TGTGCCAGTGGGCGCAGGGGAAGCTCTGGAAACACCATATATTTT.

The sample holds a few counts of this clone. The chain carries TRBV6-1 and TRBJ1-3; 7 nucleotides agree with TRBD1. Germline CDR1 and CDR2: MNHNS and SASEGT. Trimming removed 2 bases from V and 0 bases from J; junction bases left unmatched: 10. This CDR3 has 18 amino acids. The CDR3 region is CASSERRGGPASGNTIYF. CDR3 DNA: TGTGCCAGCAGTGAAAGGAGAGGGGGCCCTGCCTCTGGAAACACCATATATTTT.

This CDR3 reads CASSPHVGTYGYTF. In DNA form, the CDR3 reads TGTGCCAGCAGCCCACACGTGGGGACCTATGGCTACACCTTC. This chain connects TRBV11-2 to TRBJ1-2; D possibly corresponds to TRBD1 (5 bases). The CDR3 is 14 amino acids. Germline V CDR1 and CDR2: SGHAT, FQNNGV. V was trimmed by 5 bases and J by 4 bases, leaving 14 bases between them.

This chain's CDR3 is CASSVEQPSSGNTIYF. The CDR3 DNA follows: TGTGCCAGCAGCGTAGAACAGCCGAGCTCTGGAAACACCATATATTTT. The rearrangement links TRBV9 to TRBJ1-3, with D hard to call. V was cut by 0 bases and J by 0 bases, with 10 bases left in between. CDR1 is SGDLS and CDR2 is YYNGEE in the germline V gene. The CDR3 consists of 16 residues.

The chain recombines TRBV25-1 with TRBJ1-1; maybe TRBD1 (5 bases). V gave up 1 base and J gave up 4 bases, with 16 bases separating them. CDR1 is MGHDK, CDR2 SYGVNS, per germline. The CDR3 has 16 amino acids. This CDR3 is CASSEWMGREGTEAFF. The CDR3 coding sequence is TGTGCCAGCAGTGAATGGATGGGCAGGGAAGGCACTGAAGCTTTCTTT.

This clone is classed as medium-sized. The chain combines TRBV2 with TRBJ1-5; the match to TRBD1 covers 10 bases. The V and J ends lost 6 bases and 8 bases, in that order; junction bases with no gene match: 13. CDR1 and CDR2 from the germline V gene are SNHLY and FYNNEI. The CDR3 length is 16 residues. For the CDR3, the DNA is TGTGCCAGCAGGCCGAATCTGGGGGACAGGGGAAAGCCCCAGCATTTT. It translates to CASRPNLGDRGKPQHF.

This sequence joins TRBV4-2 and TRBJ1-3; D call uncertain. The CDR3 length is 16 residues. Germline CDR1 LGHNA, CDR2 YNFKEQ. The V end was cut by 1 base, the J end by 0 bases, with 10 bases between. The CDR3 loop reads CASSQAGENSGNTIYF. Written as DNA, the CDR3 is TGTGCCAGCAGCCAAGCAGGTGAGAACTCTGGAAACACCATATATTTT.

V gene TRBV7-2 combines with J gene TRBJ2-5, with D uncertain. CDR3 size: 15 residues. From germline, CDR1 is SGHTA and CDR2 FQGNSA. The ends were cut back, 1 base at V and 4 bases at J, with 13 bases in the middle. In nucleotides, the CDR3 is TGTGCCAGCAGCTTAGGGTTACAGTCTGGAGAGACCCAGTACTTC. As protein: CASSLGLQSGETQYF. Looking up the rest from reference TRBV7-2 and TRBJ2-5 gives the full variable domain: GAGVSQSPSNKVTEKGKDVELRCDPISGHTALYWYRQSLGQGLEFLIYFQGNSAPDKSGLPSDRFSAERTGGSVSTLTIQRTQQEDSAVYLCASSLGLQSGETQYFGPGTRLLVL.

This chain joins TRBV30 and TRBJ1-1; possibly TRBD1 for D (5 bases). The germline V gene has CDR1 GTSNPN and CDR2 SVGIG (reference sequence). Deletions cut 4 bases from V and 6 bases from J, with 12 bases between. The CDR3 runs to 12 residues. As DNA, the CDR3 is TGTGCCTGGACGTTGGGGGGGGCTGAAGCTTTCTTT. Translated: CAWTLGGAEAFF.

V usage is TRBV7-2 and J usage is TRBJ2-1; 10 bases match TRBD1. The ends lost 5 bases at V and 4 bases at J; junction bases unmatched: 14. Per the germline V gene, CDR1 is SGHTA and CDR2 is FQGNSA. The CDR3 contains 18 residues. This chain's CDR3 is CASSKRVAPGQGYNEQFF. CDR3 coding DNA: TGTGCCAGCAGCAAACGTGTAGCGCCGGGACAGGGGTACAATGAGCAGTTCTTC.

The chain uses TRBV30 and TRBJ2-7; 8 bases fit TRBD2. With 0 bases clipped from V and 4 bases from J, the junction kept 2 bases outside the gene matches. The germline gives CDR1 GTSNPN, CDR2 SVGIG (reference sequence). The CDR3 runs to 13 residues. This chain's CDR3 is CAWSVSGGYEQYF. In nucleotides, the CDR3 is TGTGCCTGGAGTGTAAGCGGGGGTTACGAGCAGTACTTC.

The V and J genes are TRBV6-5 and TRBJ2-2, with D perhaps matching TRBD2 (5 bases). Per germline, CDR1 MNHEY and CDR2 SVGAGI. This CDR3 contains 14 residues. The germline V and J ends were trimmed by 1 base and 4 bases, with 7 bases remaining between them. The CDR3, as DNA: TGTGCCAGCAGTTACTTGAGGGCCACCGGGGAGCTGTTTTTT. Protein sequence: CASSYLRATGELFF.

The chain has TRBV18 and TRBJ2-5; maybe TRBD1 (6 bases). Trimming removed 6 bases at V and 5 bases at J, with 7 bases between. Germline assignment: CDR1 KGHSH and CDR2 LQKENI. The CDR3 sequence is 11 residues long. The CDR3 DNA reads TGTGCCAGCTCCCAGGGGGAGACCCAGTACTTC. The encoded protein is CASSQGETQYF. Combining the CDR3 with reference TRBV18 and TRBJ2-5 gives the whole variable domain NAGVMQNPRHLVRRRGQEARLRCSPMKGHSHVYWYRQLPEEGLKFMVYLQKENIIDESGMPKERFSAEFPKEGPSILRIQQVVRGDSAAYFCASSQGETQYFGPGTRLLVL.

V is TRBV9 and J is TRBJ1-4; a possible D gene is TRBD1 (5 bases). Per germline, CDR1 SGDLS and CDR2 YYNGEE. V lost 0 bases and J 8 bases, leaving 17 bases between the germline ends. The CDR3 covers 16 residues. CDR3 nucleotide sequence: TGTGCCAGCAGCGTAGGAGGCCGGGGGGACGGGGAAAAACTGTTTTTT. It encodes CASSVGGRGDGEKLFF.

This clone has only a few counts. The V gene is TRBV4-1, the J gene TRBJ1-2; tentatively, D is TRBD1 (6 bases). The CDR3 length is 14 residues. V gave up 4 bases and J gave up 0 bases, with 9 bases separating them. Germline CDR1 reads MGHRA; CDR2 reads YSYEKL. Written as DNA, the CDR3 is TGCGCCAGCAGCCTTCAGGGGACTAACTATGGCTACACCTTC. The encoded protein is CASSLQGTNYGYTF.

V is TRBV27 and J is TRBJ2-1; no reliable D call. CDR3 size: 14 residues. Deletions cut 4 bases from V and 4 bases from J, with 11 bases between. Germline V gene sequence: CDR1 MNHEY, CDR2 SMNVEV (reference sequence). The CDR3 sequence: CASSSTNVYNEQFF. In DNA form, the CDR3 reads TGTGCCAGCAGTTCCACGAACGTGTACAATGAGCAGTTCTTC.

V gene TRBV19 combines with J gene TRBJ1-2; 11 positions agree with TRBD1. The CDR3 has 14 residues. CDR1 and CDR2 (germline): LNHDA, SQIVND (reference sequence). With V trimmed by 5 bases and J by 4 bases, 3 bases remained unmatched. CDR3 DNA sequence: TGTGCCAGTAGTCCCGGGACAGGGGGCTATGGCTACACCTTC. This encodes CASSPGTGGYGYTF. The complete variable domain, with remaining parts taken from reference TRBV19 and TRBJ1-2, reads DGGITQSPKYLFRKEGQNVTLSCEQNLNHDAMYWYRQDPGQGLRLIYYSQIVNDFQKGDIAEGYSVSREKKESFPLTVTSAQKNPTAFYLCASSPGTGGYGYTFGSGTRLTVV.

The CDR3 loop is CASSFAVAGQSTGELFF. CDR3 nucleotide sequence: TGTGCCAGCAGTTTCGCCGTAGCGGGGCAAAGCACCGGGGAGCTGTTTTTT. The chain carries TRBV27 and TRBJ2-2; 8 bases line up with TRBD2. J gave up 4 bases and V 3 bases, and 10 bases lay outside the gene matches. Germline V gene lookup returns CDR1 MNHEY and CDR2 SMNVEV (reference sequence). CDR3 length: 17 amino acids.